The 9 T cell receptor beta chains presented below share a single source sample, sequenced in a study of cytomegalovirus exposure and HLA in healthy donors. 60 Vbeta and 13 Jbeta primers were used in PCR. Here immunoSEQ multiplex PCR was the method, and the copy in TCRdb shows in-frame clones only, minus some. The table lists fewer than 200,000 clones, roughly 82% of them singletons. The sample consisted of PBMCs. The receptors shown here come from a girl between 10 and 17 years old in good health and CMV-seropositive.

V is TRBV5-1 and J is TRBJ2-7; TRBD1 matches at 7 bases. CDR3 size: 14 residues. Germline CDR1 SGHRS, CDR2 YFSETQ. Germline trimming cut 2 bases from V and 3 bases from J; bases unmatched to any gene: 5. The chain's CDR3 is CASSLGQEIYEQYF. The CDR3 DNA follows: TGCGCCAGCAGCTTAGGACAGGAGATCTACGAGCAGTACTTC.

The CDR3 is CAISTGVPPYEQYF. The CDR3 nucleotides are TGTGCCATCAGTACAGGGGTCCCTCCCTACGAGCAGTACTTC. The V call is TRBV10-3, the J call TRBJ2-7; 7 bases are a match to TRBD1. The CDR3 loop spans 14 amino acids. V was clipped by 5 bases and J by 2 bases; unmatched bases: 6. The germline V gene has CDR1 ENHRY and CDR2 SYGVKD.

This chain connects TRBV7-8 to TRBJ1-3; unclear D gene. V was cut by 0 bases and J by 9 bases, with 12 bases left in between. The CDR3 sequence is 14 residues long. The germline V gene has CDR1 SGHVS and CDR2 FQNEAQ. CDR3 sequence reads: CASSLAKEVSTIYF. CDR3 nucleotides: TGTGCCAGCAGCTTAGCGAAGGAGGTTAGCACCATATATTTT.

This sequence joins TRBV28 and TRBJ2-5, with TRBD1 as a possible D gene (5 bases). This CDR3 comprises 14 residues. Germline V gene data show CDR1 as MDHEN and CDR2 as SYDVKM. Trimming cost V 7 bases and J 2 bases, with 14 bases left between them. This chain's CDR3 is CASNSPQGQETQYF. The CDR3 DNA reads TGTGCCAGCAACTCCCCCCAGGGACAAGAGACCCAGTACTTC.

The V gene is TRBV28, the J gene TRBJ1-5, with D perhaps TRBD1 (5 bases). This CDR3 has 14 amino acids. CDR1 and CDR2 (germline): MDHEN, SYDVKM. The V end lost 6 bases, the J end lost 7 bases, and 16 bases lay between the germline ends. The CDR3: CASSIIRGGQPQHF. DNA of the CDR3: TGTGCCAGCAGCATAATACGGGGGGGACAGCCCCAGCATTTT.

The chain recombines TRBV6-1 with TRBJ2-2, with TRBD1 identical over 7 bases. Germline trimming cut 3 bases from V and 4 bases from J; bases unmatched to any gene: 5. From germline, CDR1 is MNHNS and CDR2 SASEGT. The CDR3 is 15 amino acids. The CDR3 nucleotides are TGTGCCAGCAGTGAGTTGGCAGGGGGCACCGGGGAGCTGTTTTTT. Its protein product is CASSELAGGTGELFF.

The chain recombines TRBV19 with TRBJ1-1; D remains ambiguous. The V end was cut by 7 bases, the J end by 4 bases, with 16 bases between. Germline CDR1 and CDR2: LNHDA and SQIVND (reference sequence). The CDR3 sequence is 14 residues long. CDR3 sequence: CASTSDGGVTEAFF. CDR3 DNA: TGTGCCAGTACCTCGGACGGAGGTGTCACTGAAGCTTTCTTT.

The J gene is TRBJ2-7, the V gene TRBV5-1, with D tentatively TRBD1 (6 bases). Germline CDR1 and CDR2: SGHRS and YFSETQ. CDR3 length: 14 residues. Trimming took 5 bases from V and 4 from J, leaving 16 bases between them. CDR3 amino acids: CASSDPGHTYEQYF. CDR3 DNA sequence: TGCGCCAGCAGTGACCCGGGACACACTTACGAGCAGTACTTC. Looking up the rest from reference TRBV5-1 and TRBJ2-7 gives the full variable domain: KAGVTQTPRYLIKTRGQQVTLSCSPISGHRSVSWYQQTPGQGLQFLFEYFSETQRNKGNFPGRFSGRQFSNSRSEMNVSTLELGDSALYLCASSDPGHTYEQYFGPGTRLTVT.

The gene calls are TRBV11-3 and TRBJ2-1; tentatively, D is TRBD1 (6 bases). V was pared by 2 bases and J by 12 bases, with 14 bases between. Germline CDR1 SGHNT, CDR2 YENEEA. The CDR3 covers 13 residues. In DNA, the CDR3 is TGTGCCAGCAGCTTATCCAATACAGGGTTGCAGTTCTTC. This gives the protein CASSLSNTGLQFF.